Following are 32 T cell receptor beta chains from one sample sequenced in a study of blood T cell repertoires in COVID-19. Here immunoSEQ multiplex PCR was the method, and the copy in TCRdb shows in-frame clones only, minus some. Among 160,000 or so clones listed, 86% were seen once. The source material was peripheral blood. All receptors derive from a woman in her sixties or seventies with acute or convalescent COVID-19.

The chain combines TRBV15 with TRBJ2-7; no firm D call. CDR3 length: 13 residues. CDR1 LNHNV and CDR2 YYDKDF come from the germline V gene (reference sequence). Between the trimmed V and J ends, which lost 3 bases and 3 bases, there was a span of 9 bases. In nucleotides, the CDR3 is TGTGCCACCAGCAGGGCCCCGTTCTACGAGCAGTACTTC. Amino acids: CATSRAPFYEQYF.

Concerning this clone: The same CDR3 arises from other DNA sequences in this sample as well. The chain recombines TRBV18 with TRBJ1-2, with 7 bases lining up with TRBD1. Germline loops: CDR1 KGHSH, CDR2 LQKENI. The CDR3 has 14 residues. V was pared by 1 base and J by 3 bases, with 2 bases of the junction left unmatched. CDR3 region: CASSPLDRDYGYTF. CDR3 in DNA: TGTGCCAGCTCACCACTAGACAGGGACTATGGCTACACCTTC. The complete variable domain, with remaining parts taken from reference TRBV18 and TRBJ1-2, reads NAGVMQNPRHLVRRRGQEARLRCSPMKGHSHVYWYRQLPEEGLKFMVYLQKENIIDESGMPKERFSAEFPKEGPSILRIQQVVRGDSAAYFCASSPLDRDYGYTFGSGTRLTVV.

This rearrangement joins TRBV28 to TRBJ1-1; 9 bases line up with TRBD1. The J segment lost 1 base and the V segment lost 4 bases, leaving 4 bases of the junction unmatched. The germline gives CDR1 MDHEN, CDR2 SYDVKM. CDR3 size: 15 residues. CDR3 bases: TGTGCCAGCAGTTCCTCGGGACAGGGGAACACTGAAGCTTTCTTT. This translates into CASSSSGQGNTEAFF.

The rearrangement links TRBV15 to TRBJ1-6, with TRBD1 as a possible D gene (5 bases). The CDR3 runs 15 residues. Trimming stripped 1 base from V and 9 bases from J, with 13 bases between. Germline V gives CDR1 LNHNV, CDR2 YYDKDF (reference sequence). CDR3 DNA: TGTGCCACCAGCAGAGGGGGAGGGGTCGGTTCACCCCTCCACTTT. Its translation: CATSRGGGVGSPLHF.

The rearrangement links TRBV24-1 to TRBJ1-2; D is undetermined. The CDR3 runs 12 residues. The V end lost 4 bases, the J end lost 7 bases, and 9 bases lay between the germline ends. The germline gives CDR1 KGHDR, CDR2 SFDVKD. The CDR3 region has the DNA TGTGCCACCAGTGACGTCGGCGGTGGCTACACCTTC. Translating it yields CATSDVGGGYTF.

The genes are TRBV3-1 (or the pseudogene TRBV3-2) and TRBJ1-4; tentative D call: TRBD1 (6 bases). The CDR3 is made up of 16 amino acids. Trimming removed 3 bases from V and 4 bases from J, with 15 bases in between. Germline V CDR1 and CDR2: LGHDT, YNNKEL (reference sequence). In DNA form, the CDR3 reads TGTGCCAGCAGCCATATAAGACAGGCGGGTAATGAAAAACTGTTTTTT. This encodes CASSHIRQAGNEKLFF.

The rearrangement joins TRBV27 to TRBJ2-1; 7 positions match TRBD2. This CDR3 is built from 17 residues. J gave up 5 bases and V 2 bases, and 12 bases lay outside the gene matches. Germline loops: CDR1 MNHEY, CDR2 SMNVEV (reference sequence). CDR3 nucleotides: TGTGCCAGCAGTTTACGGACTAGTTTACTTTCGGACAATGAGCAGTTCTTC. It translates to CASSLRTSLLSDNEQFF.

The chain links TRBV3-1 (or the pseudogene TRBV3-2) to TRBJ2-1, with 14 positions matching TRBD2. Trimming cost V 4 bases and J 4 bases; bases outside gene matches: 3. CDR1 is LGHDT, CDR2 YNNKEL, per germline (reference sequence). The CDR3 totals 16 residues. The CDR3 spells CASSPRTSGGYNEQFF. CDR3 coding DNA: TGTGCCAGCAGCCCTCGGACTAGCGGGGGGTACAATGAGCAGTTCTTC.

The V and J genes are TRBV5-8 and TRBJ1-6; 7 nucleotides align to TRBD1. The V and J ends lost 0 bases and 4 bases, in that order; junction bases with no gene match: 7. The CDR3 totals 17 residues. Germline V CDR1 and CDR2: SGHTS, YDEGEE. The CDR3 coding sequence is TGTGCCAGCAGCTTGGACAGGGGAGGCCAATATAATTCACCCCTCCACTTT. Translated: CASSLDRGGQYNSPLHF.

V and J are TRBV28 and TRBJ1-4, with TRBD1 as a possible D gene (5 bases). V shed 7 bases and J shed 7 bases, with 13 bases lying between them. Germline V gene sequence: CDR1 MDHEN, CDR2 SYDVKM. The CDR3 extends over 13 amino acids. The CDR3 loop reads CASNKQVVEKLFF. CDR3 nucleotide sequence: TGTGCCAGCAACAAACAGGTTGTTGAAAAACTGTTTTTT.

The chain has TRBV6-6 and TRBJ1-1, with 8 bases matching TRBD1. CDR1 and CDR2 from the germline V gene are MNHNY and SVGAGI (reference sequence). The CDR3 is 16 residues long. J lost 0 bases, V lost 2 bases, and 5 bases had no gene match. The CDR3 bases are TGTGCCAGCAGTTACGGTCGGACAGGGATGAACACTGAAGCTTTCTTT. Its protein product is CASSYGRTGMNTEAFF.

The V gene is TRBV5-8, the J gene TRBJ1-1; D perhaps matches TRBD1 (5 bases). V was shortened by 0 bases and J by 3 bases, with 12 bases between the two germline ends. The germline V gene has CDR1 SGHTS and CDR2 YDEGEE. There are 15 residues in the CDR3. CDR3 bases: TGTGCCAGCAGCTTGGGGCAGGGAGGCGACACTGAAGCTTTCTTT. This encodes CASSLGQGGDTEAFF.

The gene calls are TRBV27 and TRBJ2-2; TRBD2 matches 9 bases. The CDR3 runs to 16 residues. J lost 6 bases, V lost 9 bases, and 14 bases had no gene match. Germline CDR1 and CDR2: MNHEY and SMNVEV (reference sequence). For the CDR3, the DNA is TGTGCCAGGAGGGGGCGGGAGGGCCCTCATCCCGGGGAGCTGTTTTTT. It codes for CARRGREGPHPGELFF.

The chain combines TRBV7-2 with TRBJ2-3; TRBD2 matches at 12 bases. The V gene end was trimmed by 1 base and the J gene end by 5 bases; junction bases not matched to a gene: 13. Germline CDR1 SGHTA, CDR2 FQGNSA. The CDR3 runs 19 residues. For the CDR3, the DNA is TGTGCCAGCAGCTTAGTTAGTCGGGCTAGCGGGGGGGCTAGAGATACGCAGTATTTT. The encoded protein is CASSLVSRASGGARDTQYF.

V and J are TRBV18 and TRBJ2-1, with 8 bases identical to TRBD1. CDR1 is KGHSH, CDR2 LQKENI, per germline. The CDR3 spans 21 residues. V lost 3 bases and J lost 0; bases outside the gene matches: 19. The CDR3, as DNA: TGTGCCAGCTCACCTAATCCGGGACAGGCCCTTAAGGGGGGCTCCTACAATGAGCAGTTCTTC. This sequence encodes CASSPNPGQALKGGSYNEQFF.

The chain combines TRBV10-3 with TRBJ1-1; D is possibly TRBD1 (5 bases). Trimming pared 0 bases from V and 11 bases from J, leaving 16 bases between. The germline V gene encodes CDR1 ENHRY and CDR2 SYGVKD. The length of the CDR3 is 14 residues. This CDR3 reads CAISESGSAGLAFF. The CDR3 DNA reads as TGTGCCATCAGTGAGTCGGGGTCGGCAGGGTTGGCTTTCTTT.

This clone appeared once. The J gene is TRBJ2-2, the V gene TRBV4-3, with D possibly matching TRBD2 (6 bases). Germline-derived CDR1 and CDR2 are LGHNA and YSLEER. The CDR3 totals 17 residues. Trimming shortened V by 2 bases and J by 1 base, and 14 bases separated the two germline ends. CDR3 in amino acids: CASSQKGTAQNTGELFF. The CDR3 nucleotides read TGCGCCAGCAGCCAAAAAGGGACTGCCCAGAACACCGGGGAGCTGTTTTTT.

This clone occurred once. The rearrangement joins TRBV10-2 to TRBJ2-4, with D maybe TRBD1 (5 bases). Germline V gives CDR1 WSHSY, CDR2 SAAADI. Trimming removed 3 bases at V and 2 bases at J, with 11 bases between. The CDR3 has 15 amino acids. DNA for the CDR3: TGCGCCAGCAGTGACAAGGGGATAACCAAAAACATTCAGTACTTC. The encoded protein is CASSDKGITKNIQYF.

The J gene is TRBJ2-5, the V gene TRBV2; D remains ambiguous. The V and J ends lost 3 bases and 2 bases respectively, with 13 bases between them. The CDR3 is 15 residues long. Germline CDR1 reads SNHLY; CDR2 reads FYNNEI. The CDR3 is CASSDLARIQETQYF. The CDR3 DNA reads as TGTGCCAGCAGTGATTTGGCTAGAATTCAAGAGACCCAGTACTTC.

This clone was detected a few times. The V gene is TRBV4-2, the J gene TRBJ1-1; 9 positions match TRBD1. V lost 0 bases to trimming and J lost 4 bases; unmatched junction nucleotides: 3. Germline V CDR1 and CDR2: LGHNA, YNFKEQ. The CDR3 spans 15 residues. DNA for the CDR3: TGTGCCAGCAGCCAAGATACAGGGGGCTTCACTGAAGCTTTCTTT. Translating it yields CASSQDTGGFTEAFF.

This chain connects TRBV6-1 to TRBJ1-5, with D possibly TRBD1 on 5 matching bases. Looked up from germline, CDR1 is MNHNS and CDR2 is SASEGT. CDR3 size: 15 residues. Trimming shortened V by 3 bases and J by 0 bases, and 9 bases separated the two germline ends. The CDR3 reads CASSEATVSNQPQHF. The CDR3 nucleotides are TGTGCCAGCAGTGAGGCGACAGTTAGCAATCAGCCCCAGCATTTT.

This chain joins TRBV6-5 and TRBJ1-1; no definite D call. The V and J ends lost 8 bases and 2 bases respectively, with 15 bases between them. In germline, CDR1 is MNHEY, CDR2 SVGAGI. The CDR3 length is 14 residues. CDR3: CASHPAVFNTEAFF. The CDR3 nucleotides read TGTGCCAGCCACCCAGCGGTCTTCAACACTGAAGCTTTCTTT.

This clone appeared a few times. V is TRBV24-1 and J is TRBJ2-7; 9 bases align to TRBD1. The length of the CDR3 is 22 residues. Trimming cost V 7 bases and J 0 bases; bases outside gene matches: 27. The V gene's germline CDR1 is KGHDR and CDR2 SFDVKD. CDR3 in amino acids: CATRTIALGPGQGGLLSYEQYF. The DNA for the CDR3 is TGTGCCACCAGAACCATTGCCCTAGGTCCGGGACAGGGTGGGTTACTCTCCTACGAGCAGTACTTC.

The V gene is TRBV5-4, the J gene TRBJ1-1; TRBD1 is a possible D gene (5 bases). The CDR3 extends over 13 amino acids. V lost 1 base to trimming and J lost 4 bases, with 8 bases between them. Germline CDR1 SGHNT, CDR2 YYREEE (reference sequence). The CDR3 reads CASSLPGSTEAFF. DNA of the CDR3: TGTGCCAGCAGCTTGCCAGGGTCCACTGAAGCTTTCTTT.

This sequence joins TRBV7-8 and TRBJ2-5; 11 positions match TRBD2. CDR3 length: 18 amino acids. The V segment lost 1 base and the J segment 2 bases; nucleotides outside the gene matches: 9. Germline V lookup: CDR1 SGHVS, CDR2 FQNEAQ. In DNA, the CDR3 is TGTGCCAGCAGCTTAGGGTTGCTAGCGGGGGGCCTACAAGAGACCCAGTACTTC. This gives the protein CASSLGLLAGGLQETQYF.

The chain joins TRBV13 to TRBJ1-3; possibly TRBD1 for D (5 bases). There are 17 residues in the CDR3. Germline V gene data show CDR1 as PRHDT and CDR2 as FYEKMQ (reference sequence). Trimming removed 5 bases from V and 0 bases from J, with 17 bases in between. CDR3 coding DNA: TGTGCCAGCAGCCCGGGTAGATTAGGGGTCTCTGGAAACACCATATATTTT. Protein product: CASSPGRLGVSGNTIYF.

This rearrangement joins TRBV7-9 to TRBJ2-5; 13 nucleotides align to TRBD2. The CDR3 contains 17 residues. Trimming took 5 bases from V and 4 from J; bases not matched to a gene: 10. From germline, CDR1 is SEHNR and CDR2 FQNEAQ (reference sequence). The CDR3 DNA sequence: TGTGCCAGCAGCCTCCGACTAGCGGGAGGAGAGAGAGAGACCCAGTACTTC. Translation: CASSLRLAGGERETQYF.

The chain joins TRBV24-1 to TRBJ2-1; D is possibly TRBD2 (6 bases). V was pared by 3 bases and J by 7 bases, with 15 bases between. Germline V CDR1 and CDR2: KGHDR, SFDVKD. The CDR3 has 15 amino acids. The CDR3 DNA reads TGTGCCACCAGTGATGGGAGGAGGGCCTCGAATGAGCAGTTCTTC. Protein: CATSDGRRASNEQFF.

The chain combines TRBV12-3 or TRBV12-4 with TRBJ1-5, with D tentatively TRBD1 (6 bases). The ends were cut back, 6 bases at V and 6 bases at J, with 12 bases in the middle. The CDR3 runs 13 residues. CDR3 bases: TGTGCCAGCAGAGGGGGGGAAGGTCAGCCCCAGCATTTT. It yields the protein CASRGGEGQPQHF.

This chain links TRBV9 with TRBJ2-3; D possibly corresponds to TRBD1 (6 bases). Trimming pared 3 bases from V and 5 bases from J, leaving 10 bases between. The CDR3 length is 13 residues. Germline V lookup: CDR1 SGDLS, CDR2 YYNGEE. The CDR3 sequence is CASSDTGRDTQYF. CDR3 nucleotide sequence: TGTGCCAGCAGCGATACAGGGAGAGATACGCAGTATTTT.

The chain joins TRBV28 to TRBJ2-7; 9 bases agree with TRBD1. The CDR3 extends over 13 amino acids. The V and J ends lost 8 bases and 4 bases, in that order; junction bases with no gene match: 6. CDR1 and CDR2 (germline): MDHEN, SYDVKM. As DNA, the CDR3 is TGTGCCAGCGTCCTGACAGGGGGGTACGAGCAGTACTTC. This gives the protein CASVLTGGYEQYF.

V and J are TRBV20-1 and TRBJ2-7; TRBD2 matches at 7 bases. The germline V gene encodes CDR1 DFQATT and CDR2 SNEGSKA (reference sequence). V gave up 3 bases and J gave up 5 bases; unmatched junction bases: 7. The length of the CDR3 is 13 residues. In DNA, the CDR3 is TGCAGTGCTAGTACGGGAGGCCTCCACGAGCAGTACTTC. This codes for CSASTGGLHEQYF.